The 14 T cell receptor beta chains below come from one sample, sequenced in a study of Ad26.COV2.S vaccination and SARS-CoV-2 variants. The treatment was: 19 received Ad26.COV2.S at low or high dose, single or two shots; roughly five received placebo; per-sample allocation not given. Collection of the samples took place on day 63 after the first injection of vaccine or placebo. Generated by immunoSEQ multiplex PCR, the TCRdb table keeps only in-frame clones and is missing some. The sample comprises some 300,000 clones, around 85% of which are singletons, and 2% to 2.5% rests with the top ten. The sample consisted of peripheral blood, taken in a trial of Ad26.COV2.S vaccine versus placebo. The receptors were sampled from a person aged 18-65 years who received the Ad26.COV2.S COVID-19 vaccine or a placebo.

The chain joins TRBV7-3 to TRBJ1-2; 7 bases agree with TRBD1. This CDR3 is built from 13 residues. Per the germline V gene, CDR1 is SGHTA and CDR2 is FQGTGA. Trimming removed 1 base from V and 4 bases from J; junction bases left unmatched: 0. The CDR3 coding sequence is TGTGCCAGCAGCTTAAACAGGGGCTATGGCTACACCTTC. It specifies CASSLNRGYGYTF.

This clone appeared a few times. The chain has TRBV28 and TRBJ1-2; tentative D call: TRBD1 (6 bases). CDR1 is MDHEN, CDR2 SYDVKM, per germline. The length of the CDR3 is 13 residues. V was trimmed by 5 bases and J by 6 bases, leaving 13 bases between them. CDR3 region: CASSPPTGNGYTF. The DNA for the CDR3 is TGTGCCAGCAGTCCCCCAACAGGGAATGGCTACACCTTC.

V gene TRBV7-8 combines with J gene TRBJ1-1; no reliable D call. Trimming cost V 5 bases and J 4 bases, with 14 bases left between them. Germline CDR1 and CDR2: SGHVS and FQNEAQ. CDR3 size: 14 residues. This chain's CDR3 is CASSPRRVGTEAFF. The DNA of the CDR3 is TGTGCCAGCAGCCCCCGGAGGGTGGGCACTGAAGCTTTCTTT.

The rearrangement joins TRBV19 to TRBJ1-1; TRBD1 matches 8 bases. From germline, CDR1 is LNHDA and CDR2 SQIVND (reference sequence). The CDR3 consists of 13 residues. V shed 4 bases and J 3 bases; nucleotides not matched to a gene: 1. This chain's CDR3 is CASSNRGYTEAFF. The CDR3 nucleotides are TGTGCCAGTAGTAACAGGGGGTACACTGAAGCTTTCTTT.

CDR3 nucleotides: TGTGCCAGCAGCTCCCGGGACAGGGCCTACGAGCAGTACTTC. Its translation is CASSSRDRAYEQYF. The gene calls are TRBV7-8 and TRBJ2-7; TRBD1 matches 9 bases. The germline V gene encodes CDR1 SGHVS and CDR2 FQNEAQ. CDR3 length: 14 residues. J lost 2 bases, V lost 4 bases, and 3 bases had no gene match.

In nucleotides, the CDR3 is TGTGCCAGCAGTGCGACAGGGTTAGATACGCAGTATTTT. This gives the protein CASSATGLDTQYF. The V and J genes are TRBV28 and TRBJ2-3; 7 bases fit TRBD1. V was pared by 5 bases and J by 5 bases, with 4 bases of the junction left unmatched. The CDR3 spans 13 residues. Per germline, CDR1 MDHEN and CDR2 SYDVKM.

DNA for the CDR3: TGTGCCAGCAGTGCCACAGTCACCGGGGAGCTGTTTTTT. It specifies CASSATVTGELFF. The chain joins TRBV2 to TRBJ2-2; the D is unclear. Germline V CDR1 and CDR2: SNHLY, FYNNEI. The CDR3 consists of 13 residues. V lost 4 bases, J lost 4 bases, and 7 bases lay in between. Full variable domain (outside the CDR3, taken from reference TRBV2 and TRBJ2-2): EPEVTQTPSHQVTQMGQEVILRCVPISNHLYFYWYRQILGQKVEFLVSFYNNEISEKSEIFDDQFSVERPDGSNFTLKIRSTKLEDSAMYFCASSATVTGELFFGEGSRLTVL.

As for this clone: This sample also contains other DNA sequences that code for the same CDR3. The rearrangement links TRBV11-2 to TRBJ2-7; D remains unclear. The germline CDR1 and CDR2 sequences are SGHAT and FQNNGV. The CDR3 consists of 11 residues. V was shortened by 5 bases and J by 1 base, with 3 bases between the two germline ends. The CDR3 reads CASSISYEQYF. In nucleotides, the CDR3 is TGTGCCAGCAGCATATCCTACGAGCAGTACTTC. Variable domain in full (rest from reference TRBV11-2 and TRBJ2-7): EAGVAQSPRYKIIEKRQSVAFWCNPISGHATLYWYQQILGQGPKLLIQFQNNGVVDDSQLPKDRFSAERLKGVDSTLKIQPAKLEDSAVYLCASSISYEQYFGPGTRLTVT.

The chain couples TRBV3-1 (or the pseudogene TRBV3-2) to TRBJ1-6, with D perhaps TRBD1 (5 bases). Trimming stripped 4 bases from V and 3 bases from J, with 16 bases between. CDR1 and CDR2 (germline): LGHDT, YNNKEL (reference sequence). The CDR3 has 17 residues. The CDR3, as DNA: TGTGCCAGCAGCCCTCCCCCGACAGCTTTCTATAATTCACCCCTCCACTTT. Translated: CASSPPPTAFYNSPLHF.

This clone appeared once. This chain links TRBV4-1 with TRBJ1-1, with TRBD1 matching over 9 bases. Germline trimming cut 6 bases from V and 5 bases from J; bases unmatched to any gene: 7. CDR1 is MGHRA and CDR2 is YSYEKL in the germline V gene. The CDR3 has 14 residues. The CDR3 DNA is TGCGCCAGCAGTCAGACAGGGGGAACGACTGAAGCTTTCTTT. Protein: CASSQTGGTTEAFF.

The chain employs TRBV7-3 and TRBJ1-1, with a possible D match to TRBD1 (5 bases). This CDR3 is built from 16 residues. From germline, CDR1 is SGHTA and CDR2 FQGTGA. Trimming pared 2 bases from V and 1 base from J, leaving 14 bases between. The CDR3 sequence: CASSLSWGVTNTEAFF. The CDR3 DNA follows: TGTGCCAGCAGCTTATCGTGGGGGGTCACGAACACTGAAGCTTTCTTT. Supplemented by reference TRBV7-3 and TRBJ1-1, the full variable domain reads GAGVSQTPSNKVTEKGKYVELRCDPISGHTALYWYRQSLGQGPEFLIYFQGTGAADDSGLPNDRFFAVRPEGSVSTLKIQRTERGDSAVYLCASSLSWGVTNTEAFFGQGTRLTVV.

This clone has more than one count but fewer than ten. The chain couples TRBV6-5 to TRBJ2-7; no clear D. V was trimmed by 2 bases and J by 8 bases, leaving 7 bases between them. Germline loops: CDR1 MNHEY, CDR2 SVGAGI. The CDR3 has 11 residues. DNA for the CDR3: TGTGCCAGCAGTTACGTGGGGAAGCAGTACTTC. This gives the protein CASSYVGKQYF.

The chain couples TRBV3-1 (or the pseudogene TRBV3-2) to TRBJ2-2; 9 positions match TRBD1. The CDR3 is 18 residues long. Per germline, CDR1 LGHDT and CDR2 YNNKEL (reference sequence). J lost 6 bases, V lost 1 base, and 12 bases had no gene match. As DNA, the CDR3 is TGTGCCAGCAGCCAAGTTTGGGGACAGGGTAATAGGGCCGGGGAGCTGTTTTTT. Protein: CASSQVWGQGNRAGELFF.

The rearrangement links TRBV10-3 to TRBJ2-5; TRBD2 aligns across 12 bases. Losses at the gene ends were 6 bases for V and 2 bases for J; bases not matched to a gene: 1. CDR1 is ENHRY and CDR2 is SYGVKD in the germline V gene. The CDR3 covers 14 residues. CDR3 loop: CAIRTSGGQETQYF. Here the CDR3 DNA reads TGTGCCATCAGAACTAGCGGGGGGCAAGAGACCCAGTACTTC.